This T cell receptor (beta chain) was captured in a study of blood T cell repertoires in COVID-19. The method was immunoSEQ multiplex PCR; TCRdb's version includes in-frame clones alone and lacks a portion of them. The sample consists of 380,000 or so clones, roughly 87% of them appearing once. CDR1 is LGHDT, CDR2 YNNKEL, per germline (reference sequence). The CDR3 has 14 amino acids. The V end was cut by 6 bases, the J end by 0 bases, with 10 bases between. Categorization into cohorts depended on clinical history that participants reported. This clone came up once. The sample consisted of PBMCs or T cells enriched from blood (not recorded which). This sequence joins TRBV3-1 (or the pseudogene TRBV3-2) and TRBJ2-3; D might be TRBD2 (5 bases). The origin of this receptor is a woman aged 40 to 50 with acute COVID-19. DNA of the CDR3: TGTGCCAGCAGGGCCGGCGGGAGCACAGATACGCAGTATTTT. Its translation: CASRAGGSTDTQYF.